This T cell receptor beta chain was documented in a study of spatial heterogeneity in lung cancer. General study results and limits: Relative to follow-up, resection was when ubiquitous expanded tumor TCRs appeared more in blood.

Time point denoted: sample taken at primary tumor resection. Whole RNA came from tumor, nontumor lung or frozen PBMC and was sequenced without being sorted. CDR3 size: 12 residues. Unmatched junction bases numbered 5, after V lost 3 bases and J lost 13 bases. Germline CDR1 reads SEHNR; CDR2 reads FQNEAQ (reference sequence). Sample share makes this clonotype medium-sized. Its specificity is unknown. TCRdb processed the 5' RACE reads anew with MiXCR; each CDR3 protein has one entry. This sample yields roughly 3,000 distinct CDR3 sequences, of which about 15% are seen a single time; roughly 84% belongs to the top ten.

Material: PBMCs, obtained at surgery. This sequence joins TRBV7-9 and TRBJ2-1; 8 bases align to TRBD2. The sequence was collected from a female donor with early-stage non-small cell lung cancer. CDR3 in DNA: TGTGCCAGCAGCTTTAGCGGGGAACCCCAGTTCTTC. Protein product: CASSFSGEPQFF.